These 14 T cell receptor beta chains share one sample of origin, sequenced in a study of T cell changes during pregnancy in multiple sclerosis. Here immunoSEQ multiplex PCR was the method, and the copy in TCRdb shows in-frame clones only, minus some. This repertoire shows 33,000 or so clones, 90% to 95% found once; its top ten account for about 3.7%. The sample here was CD8+ T cells from peripheral blood mononuclear cells, taken in the second trimester of pregnancy. All receptors come from a female donor in good health, enrolled as a control in a pregnancy study.

This chain links TRBV12-5 with TRBJ2-2, with 10 bases identical to TRBD2. CDR3 length equals 15 residues. Germline V gene data show CDR1 as LGHNT and CDR2 as FRNRAP. Trimming cost V 7 bases and J 4 bases; bases outside gene matches: 6. The CDR3 sequence is CASARTSGATGELFF. CDR3 sequence (DNA): TGTGCTAGTGCCCGGACTAGCGGAGCCACCGGGGAGCTGTTTTTT. Together with reference TRBV12-5 and TRBJ2-2, the CDR3 gives the full variable domain: DARVTQTPRHKVTEMGQEVTMRCQPILGHNTVFWYRQTMMQGLELLAYFRNRAPLDDSGMPKDRFSAEMPDATLATLKIQPSEPRDSAVYFCASARTSGATGELFFGEGSRLTVL.

The CDR3 DNA reads TGTGCCAGCAGCACCACGACAGGGTGGGGGAACACTGAAGCTTTCTTT. Amino acid sequence: CASSTTTGWGNTEAFF. The rearrangement joins TRBV7-2 to TRBJ1-1; TRBD1 matches at 7 bases. Germline values: CDR1 SGHTA, CDR2 FQGNSA. The V gene end was trimmed by 5 bases and the J gene end by 1 base; junction bases not matched to a gene: 10. This CDR3 has 16 amino acids.

This rearrangement joins TRBV11-2 to TRBJ2-7; D is unresolved. This CDR3 spans 12 amino acids. The V and J ends lost 5 bases and 3 bases respectively, with 8 bases between them. Germline CDR1 is SGHAT and CDR2 is FQNNGV. This CDR3 reads CASSPRIYEQYF. CDR3 in DNA: TGTGCCAGCAGCCCTAGAATCTACGAGCAGTACTTC.

V gene TRBV2 combines with J gene TRBJ2-2, with a weak D call TRBD1 (6 bases). Deletions cut 5 bases from V and 0 bases from J, with 19 bases between. The length of the CDR3 is 18 residues. In germline, CDR1 is SNHLY, CDR2 FYNNEI. CDR3 sequence: CASSRTAGDNANTGELFF. CDR3 DNA: TGTGCCAGCAGTCGCACCGCCGGGGACAACGCGAACACCGGGGAGCTGTTTTTT.

CDR3 sequence (DNA): TGCGCCAGCAGCCAAGATCCGGGGGGGGCTGAAGCTTTCTTT. The encoded protein is CASSQDPGGAEAFF. The V gene is TRBV4-3, the J gene TRBJ1-1; tentatively, D is TRBD1 (5 bases). Deletions cut 0 bases from V and 6 bases from J, with 11 bases between. The CDR3 runs 14 residues. Germline loops: CDR1 LGHNA, CDR2 YSLEER.

The V gene is TRBV7-2, the J gene TRBJ2-2; D is unclear. V was pared by 2 bases and J by 6 bases, with 7 bases between. Per germline, CDR1 SGHTA and CDR2 FQGNSA. The CDR3 is 13 amino acids. DNA for the CDR3: TGTGCCAGCAGCTTATTCCAGTCCGGGGAGCTGTTTTTT. Translating it yields CASSLFQSGELFF.

The chain employs TRBV6-4 and TRBJ2-1; D might be TRBD2 (5 bases). Germline V CDR1 and CDR2: MRHNA, SNTAGT. Trimming pared 0 bases from V and 9 bases from J, leaving 9 bases between. CDR3 length: 13 residues. The CDR3 DNA sequence: TGTGCCAGCAGTGACTCGAGTCGGGGTGAGCAGTTCTTC. It yields the protein CASSDSSRGEQFF.

The chain combines TRBV7-2 with TRBJ1-1, with a tentative D call TRBD1 (6 bases). Trimming removed 5 bases at V and 4 bases at J, with 14 bases between. Germline CDR1 reads SGHTA; CDR2 reads FQGNSA. The CDR3 has 14 residues. The CDR3, as DNA: TGTGCCAGCAGCGTCCCCAGGGGCGGCACTGAAGCTTTCTTT. Its protein is CASSVPRGGTEAFF.

This chain links TRBV4-3 with TRBJ1-6; 7 nucleotides align to TRBD1. With V trimmed by 0 bases and J by 7 bases, 6 bases remained unmatched. The CDR3 length is 16 residues. The germline CDR1 and CDR2 sequences are LGHNA and YSLEER. The CDR3 coding sequence is TGCGCCAGCAGCCAAGATAGGGGGCAGGGAAATTCACCCCTCCACTTT. It is translated as CASSQDRGQGNSPLHF.

V gene TRBV25-1 combines with J gene TRBJ1-2; D possibly corresponds to TRBD1 (5 bases). The CDR3 consists of 15 residues. Germline CDR1 and CDR2: MGHDK and SYGVNS. Trimming stripped 7 bases from V and 2 bases from J, with 17 bases between. The CDR3 loop reads CASNEGPEGNYGYTF. The CDR3 bases are TGTGCCAGCAACGAGGGACCGGAGGGAAACTATGGCTACACCTTC.

This rearrangement joins TRBV4-3 to TRBJ2-1; 7 bases map to TRBD2. This CDR3 has 17 residues. The V and J ends lost 3 bases and 3 bases, in that order; junction bases with no gene match: 11. Germline V gives CDR1 LGHNA, CDR2 YSLEER. The CDR3 sequence is CASSQERGGVSYNEQFF. The CDR3, as DNA: TGCGCCAGCAGCCAGGAACGTGGGGGGGTTAGCTACAATGAGCAGTTCTTC.

This clone turned up a few times. The chain is built from TRBV30 and TRBJ2-7; TRBD1 matches 11 bases. CDR3 length: 15 amino acids. In germline, CDR1 is GTSNPN, CDR2 SVGIG (reference sequence). V was pared by 3 bases and J by 2 bases, with 6 bases of the junction left unmatched. CDR3 sequence: CAWRGGTGGTYEQYF. CDR3 in DNA: TGTGCCTGGAGGGGGGGGACAGGGGGAACCTACGAGCAGTACTTC.

The sample holds one count of this clone. The chain combines TRBV7-9 with TRBJ2-7; TRBD1 matches at 8 bases. The trim removed 5 bases at V and 4 bases at J, leaving 7 bases unmatched. Germline CDR1 SEHNR, CDR2 FQNEAQ (reference sequence). CDR3 length equals 14 residues. CDR3 amino acids: CASSSTDRAYEQYF. CDR3 DNA: TGTGCCAGCAGCAGCACGGACAGGGCTTACGAGCAGTACTTC.

This chain joins TRBV7-6 and TRBJ1-1, with D maybe TRBD1 (5 bases). The CDR3 runs 13 residues. V dropped 6 bases and J dropped 8 bases, with 16 bases sitting between them. Germline values: CDR1 SGHVS, CDR2 FNYEAQ. CDR3 DNA: TGTGCCAGCAGTTCCCAGGGTACGGAGGAAGCTTTCTTT. It translates to CASSSQGTEEAFF.